This T cell receptor (beta chain) was captured in a study of spatial heterogeneity in lung cancer. As to time point: sample taken at primary tumor resection. Whole RNA, isolated from tumor, nontumor lung or frozen PBMC, was sequenced without prior sorting. This clonotype occurred many times. This beta chain came through as a stray read in a library set up for alpha chains, and its size says little. In TCRdb, the 5' RACE reads were re-called with MiXCR into one record per CDR3 protein. The table has approximately 11,000 distinct CDR3 sequences, 6.3% seen once; the top ten hold around 30%. This receptor was obtained from a male donor with early-stage non-small cell lung cancer. Sample: PBMCs, taken at surgery.

CDR3 bases: TGTGCCAGCTTCCCCGGGACTAGTAGCCGGGAGCTGTTTTTT. The encoded protein is CASFPGTSSRELFF. This chain connects TRBV7-2 to TRBJ2-2, with 8 nucleotides matching TRBD2. J was trimmed by 9 bases and V by 8 bases; bases with no gene match: 11. The CDR3 covers 14 residues. Per the germline V gene, CDR1 is SGHTA and CDR2 is FQGNSA.